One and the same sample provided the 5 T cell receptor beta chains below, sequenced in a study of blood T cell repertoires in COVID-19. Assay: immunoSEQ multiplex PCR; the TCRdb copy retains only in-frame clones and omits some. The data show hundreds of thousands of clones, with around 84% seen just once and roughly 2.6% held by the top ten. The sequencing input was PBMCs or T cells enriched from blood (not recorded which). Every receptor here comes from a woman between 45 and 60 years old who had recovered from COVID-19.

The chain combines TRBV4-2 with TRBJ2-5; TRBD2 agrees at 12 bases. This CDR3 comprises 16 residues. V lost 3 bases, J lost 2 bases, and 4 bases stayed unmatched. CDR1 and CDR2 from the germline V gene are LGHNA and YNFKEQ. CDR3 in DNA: TGTGCCAGCAGCCAGGCTGGACTAGCGGGACAAGAGACCCAGTACTTC. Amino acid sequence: CASSQAGLAGQETQYF.

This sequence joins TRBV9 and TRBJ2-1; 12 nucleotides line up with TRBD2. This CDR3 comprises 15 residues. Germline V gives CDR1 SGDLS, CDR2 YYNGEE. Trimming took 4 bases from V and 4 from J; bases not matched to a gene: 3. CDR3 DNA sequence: TGTGCCAGCAGCACCGGACTAGCGGGGTACAATGAGCAGTTCTTC. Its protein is CASSTGLAGYNEQFF.

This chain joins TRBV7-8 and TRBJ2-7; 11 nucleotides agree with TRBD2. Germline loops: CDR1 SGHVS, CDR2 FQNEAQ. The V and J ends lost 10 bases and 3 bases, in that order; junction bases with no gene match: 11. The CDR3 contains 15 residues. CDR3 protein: CATNSLAGELYEQYF. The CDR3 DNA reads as TGTGCCACCAATTCACTAGCGGGGGAACTCTACGAGCAGTACTTC.

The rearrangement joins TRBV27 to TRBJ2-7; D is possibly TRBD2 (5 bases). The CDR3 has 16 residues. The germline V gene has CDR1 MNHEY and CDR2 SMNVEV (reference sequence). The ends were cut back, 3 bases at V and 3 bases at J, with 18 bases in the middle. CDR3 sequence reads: CASSFEGTWGDYEQYF. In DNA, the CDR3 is TGTGCCAGCAGTTTCGAGGGAACCTGGGGAGACTACGAGCAGTACTTC.

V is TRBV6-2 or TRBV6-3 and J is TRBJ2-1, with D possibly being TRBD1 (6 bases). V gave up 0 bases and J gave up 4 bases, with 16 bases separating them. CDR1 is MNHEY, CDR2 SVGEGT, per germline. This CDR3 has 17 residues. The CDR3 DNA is TGTGCCAGCAGTTACTCGGTTAGGGGGTTAGGGTACAATGAGCAGTTCTTC. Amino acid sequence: CASSYSVRGLGYNEQFF.